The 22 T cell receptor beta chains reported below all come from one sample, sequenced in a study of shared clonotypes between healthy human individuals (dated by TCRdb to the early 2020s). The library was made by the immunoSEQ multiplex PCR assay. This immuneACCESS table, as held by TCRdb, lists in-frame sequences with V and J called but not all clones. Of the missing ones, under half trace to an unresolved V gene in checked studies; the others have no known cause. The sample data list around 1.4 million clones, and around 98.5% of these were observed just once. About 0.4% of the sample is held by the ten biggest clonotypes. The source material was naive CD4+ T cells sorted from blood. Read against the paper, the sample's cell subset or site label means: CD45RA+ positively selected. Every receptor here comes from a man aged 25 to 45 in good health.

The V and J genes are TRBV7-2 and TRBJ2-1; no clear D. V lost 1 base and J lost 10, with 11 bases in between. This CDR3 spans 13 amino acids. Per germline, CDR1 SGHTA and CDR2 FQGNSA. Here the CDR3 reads CASSLDRWKEQFF. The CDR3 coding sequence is TGTGCCAGCAGCTTAGATCGGTGGAAGGAGCAGTTCTTC. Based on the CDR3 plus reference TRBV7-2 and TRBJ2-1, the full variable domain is GAGVSQSPSNKVTEKGKDVELRCDPISGHTALYWYRQSLGQGLEFLIYFQGNSAPDKSGLPSDRFSAERTGGSVSTLTIQRTQQEDSAVYLCASSLDRWKEQFFGPGTRLTVL.

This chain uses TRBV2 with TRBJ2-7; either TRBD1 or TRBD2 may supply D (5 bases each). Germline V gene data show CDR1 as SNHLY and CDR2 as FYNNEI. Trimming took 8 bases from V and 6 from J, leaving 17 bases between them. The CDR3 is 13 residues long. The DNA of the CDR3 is TGTGCCAGCGAAAAGGGGCTAGCAAGCGAGCAGTACTTC. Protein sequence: CASEKGLASEQYF.

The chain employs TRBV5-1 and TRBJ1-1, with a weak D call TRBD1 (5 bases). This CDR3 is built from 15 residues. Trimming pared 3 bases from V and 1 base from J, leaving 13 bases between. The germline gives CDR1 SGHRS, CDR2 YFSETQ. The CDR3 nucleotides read TGCGCCAGCAGCTCCAAGGGACTTCCGAACACTGAAGCTTTCTTT. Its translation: CASSSKGLPNTEAFF.

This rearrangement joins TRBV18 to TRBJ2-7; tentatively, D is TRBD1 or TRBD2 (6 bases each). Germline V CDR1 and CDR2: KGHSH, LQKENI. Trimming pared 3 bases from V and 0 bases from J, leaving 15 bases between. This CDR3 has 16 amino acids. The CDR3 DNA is TGTGCCAGCTCACCCCCCGGGGGCCCCACCTCCTACGAGCAGTACTTC. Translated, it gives CASSPPGGPTSYEQYF.

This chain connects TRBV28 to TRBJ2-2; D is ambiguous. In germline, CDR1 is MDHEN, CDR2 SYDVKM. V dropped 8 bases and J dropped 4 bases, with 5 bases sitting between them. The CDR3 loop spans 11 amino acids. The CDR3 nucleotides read TGTGCCAGCGGATCCACCGGGGAGCTGTTTTTT. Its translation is CASGSTGELFF.

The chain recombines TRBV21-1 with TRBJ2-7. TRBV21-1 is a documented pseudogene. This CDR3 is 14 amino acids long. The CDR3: CASSKSGWRHEQYF. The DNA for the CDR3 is TGTGCCAGCAGCAAATCCGGCTGGCGCCACGAGCAGTACTTC.

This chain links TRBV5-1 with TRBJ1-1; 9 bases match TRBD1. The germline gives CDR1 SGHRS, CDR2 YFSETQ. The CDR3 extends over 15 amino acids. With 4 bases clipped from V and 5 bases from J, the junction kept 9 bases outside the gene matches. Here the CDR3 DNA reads TGCGCCAGCAGCACGGGACAGGGAGTTGGAACTGAAGCTTTCTTT. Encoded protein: CASSTGQGVGTEAFF.

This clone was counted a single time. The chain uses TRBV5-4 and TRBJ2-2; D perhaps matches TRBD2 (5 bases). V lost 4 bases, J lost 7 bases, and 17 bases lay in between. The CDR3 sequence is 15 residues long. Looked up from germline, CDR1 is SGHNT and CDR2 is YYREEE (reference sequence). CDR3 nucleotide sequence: TGTGCCAGCAGCACGAGGGCGGATGGGGTCGGGGAGCTGTTTTTT. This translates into CASSTRADGVGELFF.

The CDR3, as DNA: TGTGCCAGCAGCTTATTTGGCCCCAACTCTCCCGGCTACACCTTC. It encodes CASSLFGPNSPGYTF. The chain joins TRBV7-2 to TRBJ1-2; no definite D call. Germline assignment: CDR1 SGHTA and CDR2 FQGNSA. Trimming cost V 2 bases and J 8 bases, with 18 bases left between them. The CDR3 runs to 15 residues.

CDR3 nucleotides: TGTGCCAGCAGCCAGGGGCGGGAAGCTTTCTTT. Translating it yields CASSQGREAFF. The rearrangement links TRBV6-6 to TRBJ1-1, with a weak D call TRBD1 (6 bases). From germline, CDR1 is MNHNY and CDR2 SVGAGI (reference sequence). V was shortened by 6 bases and J by 8 bases, with 10 bases between the two germline ends. The CDR3 loop spans 11 amino acids.

The CDR3: CASSATSALDTQYF. In nucleotides, the CDR3 is TGTGCCAGCAGCGCAACTAGCGCTCTAGATACGCAGTATTTT. The V and J genes are TRBV11-2 and TRBJ2-3, with 7 positions matching TRBD2. Germline values: CDR1 SGHAT, CDR2 FQNNGV. CDR3 length: 14 residues. Trimming at V came to 5 bases and at J to 5 bases, leaving 7 bases not matched to a gene.

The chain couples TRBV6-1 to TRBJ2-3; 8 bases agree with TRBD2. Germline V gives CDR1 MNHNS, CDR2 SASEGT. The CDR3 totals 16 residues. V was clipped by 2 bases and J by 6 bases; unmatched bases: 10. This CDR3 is CASSEWREAFLDTQYF. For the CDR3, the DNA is TGTGCCAGCAGTGAATGGCGGGAGGCTTTTCTGGATACGCAGTATTTT.

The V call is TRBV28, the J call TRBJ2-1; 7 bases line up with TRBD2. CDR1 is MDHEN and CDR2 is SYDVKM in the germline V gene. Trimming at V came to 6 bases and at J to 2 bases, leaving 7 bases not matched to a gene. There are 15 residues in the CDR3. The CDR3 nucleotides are TGTGCCAGCAGCTTAGCGGGCCCAGCCTACAATGAGCAGTTCTTC. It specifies CASSLAGPAYNEQFF.

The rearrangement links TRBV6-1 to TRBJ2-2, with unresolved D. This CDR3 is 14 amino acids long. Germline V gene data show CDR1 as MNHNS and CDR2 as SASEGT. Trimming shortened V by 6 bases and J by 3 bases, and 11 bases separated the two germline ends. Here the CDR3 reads CASRGRMDTGELFF. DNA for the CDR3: TGTGCCAGCAGAGGTCGGATGGACACCGGGGAGCTGTTTTTT.

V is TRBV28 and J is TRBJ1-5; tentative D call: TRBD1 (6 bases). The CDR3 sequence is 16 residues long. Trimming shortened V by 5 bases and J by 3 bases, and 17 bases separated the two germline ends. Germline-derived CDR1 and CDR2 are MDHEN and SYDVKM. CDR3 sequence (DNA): TGTGCCAGCAGTCCGCAGAGGGGGTGGGACAATCAGCCCCAGCATTTT. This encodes CASSPQRGWDNQPQHF.

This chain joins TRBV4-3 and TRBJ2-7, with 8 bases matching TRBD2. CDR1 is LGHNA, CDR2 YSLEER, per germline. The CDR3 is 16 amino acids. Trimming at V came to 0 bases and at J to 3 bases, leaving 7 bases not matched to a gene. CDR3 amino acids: CASSQEAREERYEQYF. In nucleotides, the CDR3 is TGCGCCAGCAGCCAAGAGGCGCGGGAGGAGCGCTACGAGCAGTACTTC.

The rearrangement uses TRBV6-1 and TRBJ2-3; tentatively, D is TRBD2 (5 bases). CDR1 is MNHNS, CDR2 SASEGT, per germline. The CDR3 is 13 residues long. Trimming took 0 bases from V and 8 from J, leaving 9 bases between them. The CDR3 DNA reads TGTGCCAGCAGTGAAGCTCTCGCGGGTACGCAGTATTTT. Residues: CASSEALAGTQYF.

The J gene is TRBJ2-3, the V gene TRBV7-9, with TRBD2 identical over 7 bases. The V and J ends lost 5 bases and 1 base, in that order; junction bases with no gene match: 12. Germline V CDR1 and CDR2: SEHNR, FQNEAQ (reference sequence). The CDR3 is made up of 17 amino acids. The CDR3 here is CASSPPPGRGGTDTQYF. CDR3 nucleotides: TGTGCCAGCAGCCCGCCCCCTGGGAGGGGAGGCACAGATACGCAGTATTTT.

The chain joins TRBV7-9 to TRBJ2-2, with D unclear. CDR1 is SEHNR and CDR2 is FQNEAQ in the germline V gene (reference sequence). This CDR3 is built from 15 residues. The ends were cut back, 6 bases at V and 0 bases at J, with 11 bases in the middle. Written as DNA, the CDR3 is TGTGCCAGCAGAGGGCAGCCCGCGAACACCGGGGAGCTGTTTTTT. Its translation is CASRGQPANTGELFF.

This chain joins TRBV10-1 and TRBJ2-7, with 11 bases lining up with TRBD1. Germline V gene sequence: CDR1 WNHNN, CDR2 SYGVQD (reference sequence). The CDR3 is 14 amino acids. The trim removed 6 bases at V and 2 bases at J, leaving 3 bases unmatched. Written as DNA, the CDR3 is TGCGCCAGCAGCGGGACAGGGGGTACCTACGAGCAGTACTTC. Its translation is CASSGTGGTYEQYF.

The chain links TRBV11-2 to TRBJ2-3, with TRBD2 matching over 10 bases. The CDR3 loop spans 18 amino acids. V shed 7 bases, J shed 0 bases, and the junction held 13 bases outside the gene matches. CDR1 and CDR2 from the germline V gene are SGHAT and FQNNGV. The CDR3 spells CASKLRLAGAPSTDTQYF. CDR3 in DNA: TGTGCCAGCAAGCTTAGGCTAGCGGGGGCCCCTAGCACAGATACGCAGTATTTT.

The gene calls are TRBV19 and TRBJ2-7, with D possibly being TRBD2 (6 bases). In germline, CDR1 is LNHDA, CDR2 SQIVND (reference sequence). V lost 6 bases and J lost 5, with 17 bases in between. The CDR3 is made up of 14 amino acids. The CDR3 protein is CASSETGVSHEQYF. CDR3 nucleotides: TGTGCCAGTAGCGAAACGGGAGTTAGCCACGAGCAGTACTTC.